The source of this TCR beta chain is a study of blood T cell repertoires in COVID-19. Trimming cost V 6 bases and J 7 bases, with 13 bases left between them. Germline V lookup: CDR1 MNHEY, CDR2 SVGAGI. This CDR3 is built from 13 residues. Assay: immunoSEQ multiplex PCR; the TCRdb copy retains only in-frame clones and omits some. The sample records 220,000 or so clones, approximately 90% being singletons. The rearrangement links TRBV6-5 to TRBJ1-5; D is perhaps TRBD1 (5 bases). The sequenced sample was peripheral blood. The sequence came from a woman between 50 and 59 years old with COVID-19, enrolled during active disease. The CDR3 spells CASRHFQGQPQHF. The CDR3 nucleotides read TGTGCCAGCAGACATTTCCAGGGACAGCCCCAGCATTTT.